This is a list of T cell receptor beta chains from one sample in a study of CD8 T cells in Susac syndrome. TCRdb ran MiXCR on the immunoSEQ multiplex PCR reads and lists one entry per CDR3 protein. This table has about 200,000 distinct CDR3 sequences, about 95% appearing once. Sequenced sample: CD4+ T cells from PBMCs. The receptors here all came from a human donor with multiple sclerosis. The CDR3 runs from the conserved cysteine through the conserved F or W. The order of the fields is V gene, CDR3 protein.

TRBV20-1 | CSATTPGVGEQYF
TRBV30 | CAWETASGNTIYF
TRBV4-2 | CASNHPGWNNSPLHF
TRBV5-1 | CASSSPNRAHEQFF
TRBV29-1 | CSVDIGVTNYGYTF
TRBV6-6 | CASSRSYTF
TRBV5-1 | CASSLASSYNEQFF
TRBV27 | CAVGLRKETQYF
TRBV29-1 | CSGRVLDTQYF
TRBV25-1 | CASSDPWSETQYF
TRBV30 | CAWSKQGARLVYGYTF
TRBV20-1 | CSARGWVGTGASYEQYF
TRBV30 | CAWSGVGRNNQPQHF
TRBV18 | CASSPDSPLEQYF
TRBV12-3/TRBV12-4 | CASTIDGGYGNTIYF
TRBV9 | CASSVAGGGGRFYGYTF
TRBV6-5 | CASTHGDTATQYF
TRBV30 | CAWRRQGGQPQHF
TRBV20-1 | CSAFKETGGLEAFF
TRBV3-1 | CASSRDQFYEQYF
TRBV11-1 | CASSLRRGTYGYTF
TRBV12-3/TRBV12-4 | CASSFREQFF
TRBV5-6 | CASSSSGFTYNEQFF
TRBV20-1 | CSARTGVDGYTF
TRBV29-1 | CSVVLTWGTEAFF